This T cell receptor beta chain came from a study of blood T cell repertoires in COVID-19. Study-wide context: Spain, Italy and the United States supplied samples that represented acute and convalescent COVID-19. T cells, B-cell-depleted T cells, or PBMCs provided the cDNA or gDNA that served as material.

In the authors' workflow: Counts of nucleated cells, estimated from reference gene primer amplification, were obtained. Libraries were prepared by immunoSEQ multiplex PCR; TCRdb keeps only in-frame clonotypes and omits some of them. Clonal size and the V and J genes are those of that table, whereas D and trimming came from the DNA. Among fewer than 60,000 clones listed, approximately 89% were seen once. The V end was cut by 5 bases, the J end by 4 bases, with 14 bases between. Germline CDR1 reads LNHDA; CDR2 reads SQIVND (reference sequence). CDR3 length: 14 amino acids. The chain combines TRBV19 with TRBJ1-2; D remains unclear. This receptor was obtained from a human donor with active COVID-19. The donor label of this sample is uncertain. The sample taken for sequencing was peripheral blood. The CDR3 here is CASSFISGGYGYTF. In DNA form, the CDR3 reads TGTGCCAGTAGTTTCATTTCGGGAGGCTATGGCTACACCTTC.